This passage covers 14 T cell receptor beta chains from one sample sequenced in a study of CD8 T cells in Susac syndrome. With random hexamers, 0.5 to 1 ug RNA was reverse transcribed. MiXCR was run by TCRdb on the immunoSEQ multiplex PCR reads, yielding one entry per CDR3 protein. The sample lists a few hundred thousand distinct CDR3 sequences, more than 85% occurring once. Material for sequencing was CD8+ T cells from PBMCs. These receptors were taken from a human donor with multiple sclerosis.

The J gene is TRBJ2-7, the V gene TRBV10-1; 7 nucleotides agree with TRBD1. Germline trimming cut 3 bases from V and 2 bases from J; bases unmatched to any gene: 4. Per the germline V gene, CDR1 is WNHNN and CDR2 is SYGVQD (reference sequence). This CDR3 comprises 14 residues. The CDR3 protein is CASSDHRGTYEQYF. The CDR3 DNA reads TGCGCCAGCAGTGACCACAGGGGCACCTACGAGCAGTACTTC.

CDR3 nucleotide sequence: TGTGCCACCAGCATAGCGACAAGCTACGAGCAGTACTTC. Translating gives CATSIATSYEQYF. The chain uses TRBV15 and TRBJ2-7, with a possible D match to TRBD2 (5 bases). CDR1 LNHNV and CDR2 YYDKDF come from the germline V gene (reference sequence). V was clipped by 4 bases and J by 3 bases, with 10 bases between them. The CDR3 contains 13 residues.

Here the CDR3 reads CASSQGGLTLYNEQFF. The CDR3 bases are TGCGCCAGCAGCCAGGGGGGACTGACCCTTTACAATGAGCAGTTCTTC. The chain combines TRBV4-1 with TRBJ2-1; the D gene is possibly TRBD2 (6 bases). This CDR3 has 16 amino acids. V dropped 3 bases and J dropped 4 bases, with 16 bases sitting between them. The V gene's germline CDR1 is MGHRA and CDR2 YSYEKL.

This chain links TRBV5-4 with TRBJ2-2, with D tentatively TRBD2 (6 bases). The CDR3 extends over 15 amino acids. Trimming took 4 bases from V and 10 from J, leaving 20 bases between them. Germline-derived CDR1 and CDR2 are SGHNT and YYREEE (reference sequence). The CDR3, as DNA: TGTGCCAGCAGCCCGGAGGGCCCATCCATTGAGGAGCTGTTTTTT. As protein: CASSPEGPSIEELFF.

With regard to this clonotype: The CDR3 ends on some other residue instead of the conserved phenylalanine or tryptophan, so this is likely a read error. The DNA is left out, because the CDR3 cannot be placed on it with certainty; the CDR3 is given as TCRdb lists it. The chain uses TRBV20-1 and TRBJ2-7; TRBD2, the D gene given by the table, was not confirmed from the DNA. CDR1 is DFQATT, CDR2 SNEGSKA, per germline (reference sequence). 11 amino acids form the CDR3, both terminal residues included. CDR3 protein: CSARSLAGVVI.

This clonotype was observed once. The chain employs TRBV18 and TRBJ1-1, with a tentative D call TRBD1 (6 bases). Germline V lookup: CDR1 KGHSH, CDR2 LQKENI. The ends were cut back, 1 base at V and 8 bases at J, with 11 bases in the middle. The CDR3 is 13 amino acids. The DNA for the CDR3 is TGTGCCAGCTCACCACTTGACAGGACAGAAGCTTTCTTT. This translates into CASSPLDRTEAFF.

This chain joins TRBV5-4 and TRBJ1-3; no reliable D call. With 1 base removed from V and 1 base from J, the gap between germline ends came to 6 bases. The CDR3 loop spans 14 amino acids. Per the germline V gene, CDR1 is SGHNT and CDR2 is YYREEE (reference sequence). The CDR3 is CASSLFGSGNTIYF. In DNA, the CDR3 is TGTGCCAGCAGCTTGTTTGGATCTGGAAACACCATATATTTT.

The genes are TRBV6-6 and TRBJ2-5; no clear D. The V and J ends lost 6 bases and 3 bases respectively, with 11 bases between them. The CDR3 runs to 13 residues. Germline V CDR1 and CDR2: MNHNY, SVGAGI (reference sequence). CDR3 DNA sequence: TGTGCCAGCAGCACCCCTCTAGAAGAGACCCAGTACTTC. It encodes CASSTPLEETQYF.

V is TRBV7-8 and J is TRBJ2-2; 7 bases are a match to TRBD1. This CDR3 is built from 15 residues. In germline, CDR1 is SGHVS, CDR2 FQNEAQ. The junction had 4 bases not matched to a gene; V was cut back by 3 bases and J by 3 bases. This CDR3 is CASSFSRGHTGELFF. Written as DNA, the CDR3 is TGTGCCAGCAGCTTCTCTAGGGGGCACACCGGGGAGCTGTTTTTT.

V gene TRBV5-6 combines with J gene TRBJ1-5; D not certain. The ends were cut back, 3 bases at V and 6 bases at J, with 16 bases in the middle. The CDR3 length is 15 residues. Germline loops: CDR1 SGHDT, CDR2 YYEEEE. The CDR3 DNA reads TGTGCCAGCAGCTCTATCCGACGCGGGTTTCAGCCCCAGCATTTT. Protein: CASSSIRRGFQPQHF.

This chain connects TRBV9 to TRBJ1-1; D gene unclear. Trimming stripped 4 bases from V and 1 base from J, with 11 bases between. The CDR3 sequence is 14 residues long. The germline V gene encodes CDR1 SGDLS and CDR2 YYNGEE. The CDR3 sequence is CASSSDTTNTEAFF. DNA for the CDR3: TGTGCCAGCAGCTCTGACACCACGAACACTGAAGCTTTCTTT.

The V call is TRBV12-3 or TRBV12-4, the J call TRBJ1-1, with a possible D match to TRBD1 (5 bases). Trimming shortened V by 3 bases and J by 3 bases, and 8 bases separated the two germline ends. The CDR3 has 13 amino acids. CDR3 in amino acids: CASSFQGHTEAFF. The CDR3 nucleotides are TGTGCCAGCAGTTTTCAGGGCCACACTGAAGCTTTCTTT.

This chain connects TRBV13 to TRBJ2-7; TRBD2 might be the D (6 bases). From germline, CDR1 is PRHDT and CDR2 FYEKMQ (reference sequence). The CDR3 is 14 amino acids. V dropped 3 bases and J dropped 0 bases, with 9 bases sitting between them. CDR3 sequence: CASSFTGVSYEQYF. CDR3 in DNA: TGTGCCAGCAGCTTTACGGGGGTCTCCTACGAGCAGTACTTC.

The chain has TRBV7-9 and TRBJ2-4; a weak D match, TRBD2 (5 bases). Between the trimmed V and J ends, which lost 5 bases and 0 bases, there was a span of 11 bases. The CDR3 is 15 residues long. CDR1 and CDR2 from the germline V gene are SEHNR and FQNEAQ (reference sequence). This chain's CDR3 is CASSEAGLAKNIQYF. Here the CDR3 DNA reads TGTGCCAGCAGCGAAGCCGGACTAGCCAAAAACATTCAGTACTTC. The full variable domain, with the rest looked up from reference TRBV7-9 and TRBJ2-4, is DTGVSQNPRHKITKRGQNVTFRCDPISEHNRLYWYRQTLGQGPEFLTYFQNEAQLEKSRLLSDRFSAERPKGSFSTLEIQRTEQGDSAMYLCASSEAGLAKNIQYFGAGTRLSVL.